This is a list of T cell receptor beta chains from one sample in a study of cytomegalovirus exposure and HLA in healthy donors. Assay used: immunoSEQ multiplex PCR; TCRdb lists only in-frame clones, some missing. The sample totals some 110,000 clones. The sample comprised PBMCs. These receptor sequences come from a man between 25 and 39 years old in good health and CMV-seronegative. The CDR3 runs from the conserved cysteine through the conserved F or W. Fields, in order: V gene, J gene, CDR3 protein.

V: TRBV27; J: TRBJ2-6; CDR3: CASSSPRLLGANVLTF
V: TRBV10-2; J: TRBJ2-7; CDR3: CASLSSGGTYEQYF
V: TRBV29-1; J: TRBJ2-3; CDR3: CSVGGSSGGGTDTQYF
V: TRBV14; J: TRBJ2-1; CDR3: CASSQDWAGASQEFF
V: TRBV9; J: TRBJ2-5; CDR3: CASSVGAGRGQETQYF
V: TRBV7-2; J: TRBJ2-1; CDR3: CASSLDSRGYNEQFF
V: TRBV28; J: TRBJ2-2; CDR3: CATIETGTGAVGELFF
V: TRBV30; J: TRBJ2-7; CDR3: CAWSRGQGIHEQYF
V: TRBV9; J: NA; CDR3: CASSVSPVYEQYF
V: TRBV6-5; J: TRBJ2-7; CDR3: CASSGEDRGKYEQYF
V: TRBV2; J: TRBJ2-2; CDR3: CASSEQNTGELFF
V: TRBV7-7; J: TRBJ2-6; CDR3: CASSPRDTYSGANVLTF
V: TRBV7-2; J: TRBJ2-1; CDR3: CASSFSNVHNEQFF
V: TRBV28; J: TRBJ1-6; CDR3: CASRGQGGSPLHF
V: TRBV6-1; J: TRBJ1-5; CDR3: CASTLGGTQPQHF
V: TRBV5-1; J: TRBJ1-5; CDR3: CASSPGWTSNSNQPQHF
V: TRBV28; J: TRBJ2-7; CDR3: CASSIRTSGGAGEQYF
V: TRBV4-3; J: TRBJ1-3; CDR3: CASSQDRVIGNTIYF
V: TRBV5-6; J: TRBJ2-1; CDR3: CASTLRGFNEQFF
V: TRBV7-6; J: TRBJ1-4; CDR3: CASSLVQNEKLLF
V: TRBV9; J: TRBJ1-2; CDR3: CASSETLSGYTF
V: TRBV2; J: TRBJ1-4; CDR3: CASSETGGGEKLFF
V: TRBV18; J: TRBJ2-7; CDR3: CASSSGTGSGEQYF
V: TRBV5-6; J: TRBJ1-6; CDR3: CASSGDRGHIGSPLHF
V: TRBV5-1; J: TRBJ2-7; CDR3: CASSSPNYEQYF
V: TRBV6-1; J: TRBJ1-5; CDR3: CASSESTHTGQHF
V: TRBV6-5; J: TRBJ1-4; CDR3: CASSWGLLGGTEKLFF
V: TRBV7-9; J: TRBJ2-1; CDR3: CASSLSYANDEQFF
V: TRBV7-9; J: TRBJ2-2; CDR3: CASSLSGLAPGELFF
V: TRBV12-1; J: NA; CDR3: CASSGGDRGTYEQYF
V: TRBV18; J: TRBJ2-7; CDR3: CASSPQHREYEQYF
V: TRBV7-8; J: TRBJ2-1; CDR3: CASSLGAGGLNEQFF
V: TRBV7-2; J: TRBJ1-4; CDR3: CASSLDRANEKLFF
V: TRBV5-1; J: TRBJ2-1; CDR3: CASSPPTGIGSNEQFF
V: TRBV2; J: TRBJ2-7; CDR3: CATQGEPYEQYF
V: TRBV6-5; J: TRBJ2-7; CDR3: CASSYSDRGSYEQYF
V: TRBV20-1; J: TRBJ2-5; CDR3: CSASVGTQYF
V: TRBV29-1; J: TRBJ2-7; CDR3: CSVVVHGTGDSYEQYF
V: TRBV7-2; J: TRBJ1-5; CDR3: CASSLTGGNQPQHF
V: TRBV5-6; J: TRBJ1-1; CDR3: CASRGQGADTEAFF